The 3 T cell receptor beta chains in this list originate from one sample, sequenced in a study of cytomegalovirus exposure and HLA in healthy donors. The PCR used 60 Vbeta and 13 Jbeta primers. Measured with immunoSEQ multiplex PCR; TCRdb has only the in-frame clones, and not every one. The sample has 150,000 or so clones, over 60% seen once. Input material: PBMCs. All receptors derive from a female donor in good health and CMV-seronegative.

The chain is built from TRBV21-1 and TRBJ2-5; TRBD1 is the table's D call, not checked against the DNA. TRBV21-1 is listed as a pseudogene. The CDR3 has 15 amino acids. CDR3 amino acids: CASSTDRQGEETQYF. The CDR3 nucleotides read TGTGCCAGCAGCACGGACCGACAGGGAGAAGAGACCCAGTACTTC.

The chain couples TRBV19 to TRBJ2-1; possible D gene TRBD2, 5 bases. V was pared by 6 bases and J by 0 bases, with 12 bases between. Germline-derived CDR1 and CDR2 are LNHDA and SQIVND (reference sequence). This CDR3 is 15 amino acids long. CDR3 sequence reads: CASSLVARSYNEQFF. In DNA, the CDR3 is TGTGCCAGTAGCCTGGTAGCGCGCTCCTACAATGAGCAGTTCTTC.

J is TRBJ2-3 and V is TRBV10-3; D possibly corresponds to TRBD2 (7 bases). Germline V lookup: CDR1 ENHRY, CDR2 SYGVKD. V was cut by 9 bases and J by 2 bases, with 15 bases left in between. The CDR3 is 14 amino acids. For the CDR3, the DNA is TGTGCCATACGGACAGCGGGGACCACAGATACGCAGTATTTT. Translating gives CAIRTAGTTDTQYF.